The 29 T cell receptor beta chains listed next were all sequenced from one sample in a study of cytomegalovirus exposure and HLA in healthy donors. Primers: 60 Vbeta forward and 13 Jbeta reverse. Produced via immunoSEQ multiplex PCR; TCRdb's table is partial and in-frame only. The top ten hold roughly 1.2% of the sample, which has some 140,000 clones, around 82% seen once. Sequenced input: PBMCs. These receptors all stem from a man aged 45-60 years in good health and CMV-seronegative.

The V and J genes are TRBV28 and TRBJ1-1; TRBD1 matches 8 bases. This CDR3 is 11 amino acids long. Trimming cost V 4 bases and J 10 bases; bases outside gene matches: 2. Germline loops: CDR1 MDHEN, CDR2 SYDVKM. The CDR3 nucleotides read TGTGCCAGCAGTTGGGACAGGAGAGCTTTCTTT. This sequence encodes CASSWDRRAFF.

The chain has TRBV6-1 and TRBJ1-1; 10 positions agree with TRBD1. Germline lookup yields CDR1 MNHNS and CDR2 SASEGT. There are 16 residues in the CDR3. V lost 2 bases and J lost 5; bases outside the gene matches: 8. The CDR3 reads CASSEMPTGGKTEAFF. CDR3 DNA: TGTGCCAGCAGTGAAATGCCGACAGGGGGCAAGACTGAAGCTTTCTTT.

The chain has TRBV28 and TRBJ1-2; 7 nucleotides agree with TRBD1. The V and J ends lost 5 bases and 6 bases, in that order; junction bases with no gene match: 6. This CDR3 contains 13 residues. Germline V gene sequence: CDR1 MDHEN, CDR2 SYDVKM. Here the CDR3 reads CASSPTGAHGYTF. CDR3 DNA: TGTGCCAGCAGTCCCACAGGGGCCCATGGCTACACCTTC.

This sequence joins TRBV5-1 and TRBJ2-5; D may be TRBD1 (5 bases). Trimming cost V 9 bases and J 5 bases, with 14 bases left between them. This CDR3 region has 12 residues. Germline-derived CDR1 and CDR2 are SGHRS and YFSETQ. The CDR3 loop is CATGLKGETQYF. The CDR3, as DNA: TGCGCCACCGGGCTAAAGGGGGAGACCCAGTACTTC. Variable domain in full (rest from reference TRBV5-1 and TRBJ2-5): KAGVTQTPRYLIKTRGQQVTLSCSPISGHRSVSWYQQTPGQGLQFLFEYFSETQRNKGNFPGRFSGRQFSNSRSEMNVSTLELGDSALYLCATGLKGETQYFGPGTRLLVL.

The chain recombines TRBV6-5 with TRBJ2-1, with 7 bases aligning to TRBD2. After removal of 5 bases from V and 6 bases from J, the junction contained 10 bases not matched to a gene. This CDR3 has 15 residues. From germline, CDR1 is MNHEY and CDR2 SVGAGI. Here the CDR3 reads CASSTGRAGRNEQFF. The CDR3, as DNA: TGTGCCAGCAGTACGGGGAGAGCGGGGCGCAATGAGCAGTTCTTC.

The J gene is TRBJ1-2, the V gene TRBV10-3; D perhaps matches TRBD1 (5 bases). This CDR3 is 14 amino acids long. V was clipped by 1 base and J by 5 bases, with 11 bases between them. CDR1 and CDR2 (germline): ENHRY, SYGVKD. CDR3 coding DNA: TGTGCCATCAGTGAGTTCCAGGGTGGTTATGGCTACACCTTC. Protein sequence: CAISEFQGGYGYTF.

The chain carries TRBV10-2 and TRBJ2-4, with D possibly TRBD2 on 7 matching bases. Germline V CDR1 and CDR2: WSHSY, SAAADI. This CDR3 region has 16 residues. V gave up 3 bases and J gave up 2 bases, with 14 bases separating them. The CDR3 reads CASSDGGARTKNIQYF. The CDR3 DNA reads TGCGCCAGCAGTGATGGGGGGGCGAGGACCAAAAACATTCAGTACTTC.

The chain has TRBV2 and TRBJ1-6, with 7 bases matching TRBD1. Trimming cost V 7 bases and J 9 bases; bases outside gene matches: 12. The CDR3 runs to 15 residues. CDR1 and CDR2 (germline): SNHLY, FYNNEI. The CDR3 region is CASKELRGQTSPLHF. For the CDR3, the DNA is TGTGCCAGCAAAGAGCTAAGGGGACAGACTTCACCCCTCCACTTT.

This chain connects TRBV10-3 to TRBJ2-1; the match to TRBD2 covers 7 bases. The CDR3 totals 14 residues. V was pared by 10 bases and J by 6 bases, with 12 bases of the junction left unmatched. Germline CDR1 and CDR2: ENHRY and SYGVKD. Here the CDR3 reads CATSLGGGANEQFF. The CDR3 DNA follows: TGTGCCACCTCCCTGGGGGGGGGAGCCAATGAGCAGTTCTTC.

The V call is TRBV6-1, the J call TRBJ2-7; 7 bases match TRBD1. V trimming: 6 bases; J trimming: 3 bases; junction bases outside the gene matches: 5. The CDR3 covers 13 residues. CDR1 and CDR2 from the germline V gene are MNHNS and SASEGT. The CDR3 DNA reads TGTGCCAGCAGCCACGGACAGGACTACGAGCAGTACTTC. It encodes CASSHGQDYEQYF.

The chain combines TRBV19 with TRBJ2-3; 9 nucleotides match TRBD1. V was clipped by 6 bases and J by 5 bases; unmatched bases: 15. This CDR3 contains 17 residues. CDR1 and CDR2 from the germline V gene are LNHDA and SQIVND (reference sequence). The CDR3 reads CASRNTYRGRRGDTQYF. In DNA form, the CDR3 reads TGTGCCAGTAGAAACACTTACAGGGGGCGCCGGGGAGATACGCAGTATTTT.

CDR3 coding DNA: TGTGCCAGCAGATTAGACATAATTAACACTGAAGCTTTCTTT. Amino acids: CASRLDIINTEAFF. The genes are TRBV6-1 and TRBJ1-1; the D is unclear. The CDR3 loop spans 14 amino acids. Trimming pared 6 bases from V and 2 bases from J, leaving 13 bases between. Germline loops: CDR1 MNHNS, CDR2 SASEGT.

CDR3 sequence reads: CASSSRDTTYNEQFF. The DNA for the CDR3 is TGTGCCAGCAGCTCCCGGGACACAACCTACAATGAGCAGTTCTTC. The chain combines TRBV5-4 with TRBJ2-1; D may be TRBD1 (6 bases). The CDR3 covers 15 residues. V was clipped by 3 bases and J by 2 bases, with 12 bases between them. Germline V gene sequence: CDR1 SGHNT, CDR2 YYREEE (reference sequence).

The chain carries TRBV6-6 and TRBJ2-2; D gene uncertain. The V and J ends lost 0 bases and 5 bases respectively, with 10 bases between them. The germline CDR1 and CDR2 sequences are MNHNY and SVGAGI (reference sequence). CDR3 length: 15 residues. The CDR3 here is CASSYSVSITGELFF. The CDR3 DNA follows: TGTGCCAGCAGTTACTCGGTTTCTATTACCGGGGAGCTGTTTTTT.

The rearrangement links TRBV7-2 to TRBJ1-1; D might be TRBD1 (5 bases). V was clipped by 8 bases and J by 6 bases, with 22 bases between them. Germline V lookup: CDR1 SGHTA, CDR2 FQGNSA. This CDR3 has 15 residues. Here the CDR3 reads CASRQLIAGRPEAFF. CDR3 nucleotides: TGTGCCAGCCGTCAGTTGATCGCAGGGCGGCCTGAAGCTTTCTTT.

The rearrangement joins TRBV5-8 to TRBJ2-5; 8 nucleotides agree with TRBD1. V was pared by 7 bases and J by 4 bases, with 6 bases of the junction left unmatched. The CDR3 is 13 amino acids. The germline CDR1 and CDR2 sequences are SGHTS and YDEGEE. CDR3 nucleotide sequence: TGTGCCAGCGGCTGGACAGGGCTAGAGACCCAGTACTTC. Its translation: CASGWTGLETQYF.

The sample holds a few counts of this clone. V usage is TRBV15 and J usage is TRBJ1-1, with D perhaps TRBD1 (5 bases). The V gene's germline CDR1 is LNHNV and CDR2 YYDKDF (reference sequence). This CDR3 comprises 17 residues. Trimming removed 0 bases from V and 6 bases from J, with 20 bases in between. The CDR3 sequence: CATSRDPYMQGQAEAFF. In DNA form, the CDR3 reads TGTGCCACCAGCAGAGACCCTTACATGCAGGGCCAGGCTGAAGCTTTCTTT. The variable domain in full, completed from reference TRBV15 and TRBJ1-1, reads DAMVIQNPRYQVTQFGKPVTLSCSQTLNHNVMYWYQQKSSQAPKLLFHYYDKDFNNEADTPDNFQSRRPNTSFCFLDIRSPGLGDTAMYLCATSRDPYMQGQAEAFFGQGTRLTVV.

This clone was detected only once. The CDR3 DNA reads as TGTGCCAGCAGCGTAGGAGACAGAGTAGCCAAAAACATTCAGTACTTC. Protein: CASSVGDRVAKNIQYF. This rearrangement joins TRBV9 to TRBJ2-4, with D perhaps TRBD1 (5 bases). CDR1 is SGDLS and CDR2 is YYNGEE in the germline V gene. The CDR3 covers 16 residues. Trimming took 0 bases from V and 0 from J, leaving 10 bases between them.

The rearrangement joins TRBV28 to TRBJ1-5, with D possibly TRBD1 on 5 matching bases. The CDR3 consists of 16 residues. Germline lookup yields CDR1 MDHEN and CDR2 SYDVKM. The germline V and J ends were trimmed by 3 bases and 3 bases, with 15 bases remaining between them. CDR3 coding DNA: TGTGCCAGCAGTTTTTCGACCCAGGGTAACAATCAGCCCCAGCATTTT. Its translation is CASSFSTQGNNQPQHF.

This clone was picked up one time. The gene calls are TRBV28 and TRBJ1-5, with no clear D. The CDR3 length is 14 residues. CDR1 MDHEN and CDR2 SYDVKM come from the germline V gene. V lost 0 bases, J lost 11 bases, and 14 bases lay in between. The CDR3: CASSLWRRNQAQHF. CDR3 coding DNA: TGTGCCAGCAGTTTATGGCGGAGAAATCAAGCCCAGCATTTT.

The chain couples TRBV6-5 to TRBJ2-1; D is unresolved. The CDR3 has 12 amino acids. V gave up 6 bases and J gave up 1 base, with 4 bases separating them. Germline values: CDR1 MNHEY, CDR2 SVGAGI. The CDR3: CASSRSYNEQFF. The CDR3, as DNA: TGTGCCAGCAGCCGTTCCTACAATGAGCAGTTCTTC.

CDR3 DNA sequence: TGCGCCAGCAGCATCGGACAGCCTAACACTGAAGCTTTCTTT. As protein: CASSIGQPNTEAFF. This sequence joins TRBV5-1 and TRBJ1-1; D perhaps matches TRBD1 (6 bases). Trimming shortened V by 4 bases and J by 2 bases, and 12 bases separated the two germline ends. Per the germline V gene, CDR1 is SGHRS and CDR2 is YFSETQ. The CDR3 has 14 residues. Complete variable domain (other parts from reference TRBV5-1 and TRBJ1-1): KAGVTQTPRYLIKTRGQQVTLSCSPISGHRSVSWYQQTPGQGLQFLFEYFSETQRNKGNFPGRFSGRQFSNSRSEMNVSTLELGDSALYLCASSIGQPNTEAFFGQGTRLTVV.

The chain uses TRBV7-2 and TRBJ2-7; 8 nucleotides agree with TRBD1. V was clipped by 1 base and J by 0 bases; unmatched bases: 2. In germline, CDR1 is SGHTA, CDR2 FQGNSA. The CDR3 runs to 15 residues. The CDR3 protein is CASSLGTGNSYEQYF. The DNA for the CDR3 is TGTGCCAGCAGCTTAGGGACAGGGAACTCCTACGAGCAGTACTTC.

This clone is a singleton in its sample. The rearrangement links TRBV5-4 to TRBJ2-3, with 7 bases identical to TRBD2. After removal of 0 bases from V and 4 bases from J, the junction contained 8 bases not matched to a gene. This CDR3 region has 16 residues. Germline lookup yields CDR1 SGHNT and CDR2 YYREEE (reference sequence). The CDR3 loop is CASSLGGSRWADTQYF. The CDR3 DNA is TGTGCCAGCAGCTTGGGCGGGAGTCGGTGGGCAGATACGCAGTATTTT. Supplemented by reference TRBV5-4 and TRBJ2-3, the full variable domain reads ETGVTQSPTHLIKTRGQQVTLRCSSQSGHNTVSWYQQALGQGPQFIFQYYREEENGRGNFPPRFSGLQFPNYSSELNVNALELDDSALYLCASSLGGSRWADTQYFGPGTRLTVL.

This clone showed up just a few times. The V call is TRBV19, the J call TRBJ2-6; 7 nucleotides align to TRBD1. CDR3 length equals 18 residues. The V and J ends lost 7 bases and 0 bases, in that order; junction bases with no gene match: 12. Germline-derived CDR1 and CDR2 are LNHDA and SQIVND (reference sequence). The CDR3 DNA follows: TGTGCCAGTACAAGACCGGGACAGAGAAACTCTGGGGCCAACGTCCTGACTTTC. This translates into CASTRPGQRNSGANVLTF.

The rearrangement links TRBV11-2 to TRBJ2-7, with 7 positions matching TRBD1. Germline V gene lookup returns CDR1 SGHAT and CDR2 FQNNGV. V lost 1 base to trimming and J lost 2 bases; unmatched junction nucleotides: 5. This CDR3 comprises 15 residues. As DNA, the CDR3 is TGTGCCAGCAGCTTAGTAGGGACAGAACCCTACGAGCAGTACTTC. As protein: CASSLVGTEPYEQYF.

The chain combines TRBV11-2 with TRBJ2-3, with D maybe TRBD1 (6 bases). Trimming cost V 1 base and J 2 bases, with 16 bases left between them. Germline-derived CDR1 and CDR2 are SGHAT and FQNNGV. This CDR3 comprises 17 residues. The CDR3 DNA is TGTGCCAGCAGCTTAGGTAAATGGGGGCTGAACACAGATACGCAGTATTTT. Protein sequence: CASSLGKWGLNTDTQYF. Drawing the rest from reference TRBV11-2 and TRBJ2-3, the complete variable domain is EAGVAQSPRYKIIEKRQSVAFWCNPISGHATLYWYQQILGQGPKLLIQFQNNGVVDDSQLPKDRFSAERLKGVDSTLKIQPAKLEDSAVYLCASSLGKWGLNTDTQYFGPGTRLTVL.

Comments on this clone: At the DNA level, this CDR3 is encoded by other sequences in the same sample as well. The chain employs TRBV28 and TRBJ2-7, with 14 bases aligning to TRBD2. The CDR3 covers 15 residues. The V gene end was trimmed by 5 bases and the J gene end by 3 bases; junction bases not matched to a gene: 3. Germline V CDR1 and CDR2: MDHEN, SYDVKM. The chain's CDR3 is CASSPGTSGSYEQYF. Here the CDR3 DNA reads TGTGCCAGCAGTCCCGGGACTAGCGGGAGCTACGAGCAGTACTTC. Full variable domain (outside the CDR3, taken from reference TRBV28 and TRBJ2-7): DVKVTQSSRYLVKRTGEKVFLECVQDMDHENMFWYRQDPGLGLRLIYFSYDVKMKEKGDIPEGYSVSREKKERFSLILESASTNQTSMYLCASSPGTSGSYEQYFGPGTRLTVT.

The chain uses TRBV7-9 and TRBJ2-2; D remains ambiguous. CDR1 and CDR2 (germline): SEHNR, FQNEAQ (reference sequence). This CDR3 has 14 residues. V gave up 2 bases and J gave up 5 bases, with 9 bases separating them. CDR3 sequence: CASSLIESTGELFF. CDR3 in DNA: TGTGCCAGCAGCTTAATCGAGTCTACCGGGGAGCTGTTTTTT.